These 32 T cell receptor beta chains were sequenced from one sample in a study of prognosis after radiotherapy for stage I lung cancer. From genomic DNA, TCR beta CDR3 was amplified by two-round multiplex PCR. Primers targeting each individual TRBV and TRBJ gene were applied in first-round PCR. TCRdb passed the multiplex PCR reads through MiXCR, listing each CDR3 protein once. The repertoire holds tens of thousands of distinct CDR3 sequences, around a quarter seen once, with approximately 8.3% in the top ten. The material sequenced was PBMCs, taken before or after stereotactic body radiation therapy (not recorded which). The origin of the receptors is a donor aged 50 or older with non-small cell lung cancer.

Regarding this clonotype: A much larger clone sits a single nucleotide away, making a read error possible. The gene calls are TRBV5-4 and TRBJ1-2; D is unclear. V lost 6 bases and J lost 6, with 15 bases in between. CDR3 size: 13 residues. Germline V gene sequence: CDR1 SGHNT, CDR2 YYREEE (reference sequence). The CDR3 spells CASTTEGLNGYTF. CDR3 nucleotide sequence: TGTGCCAGCACCACAGAGGGCCTAAATGGCTACACCTTC.

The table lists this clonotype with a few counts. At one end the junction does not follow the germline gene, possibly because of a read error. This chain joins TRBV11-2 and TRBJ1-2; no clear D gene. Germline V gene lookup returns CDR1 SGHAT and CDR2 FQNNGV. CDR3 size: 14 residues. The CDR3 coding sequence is TGTGCCTGCAGCTCCGGAATTTCTAACTATGGCTACACCTTC. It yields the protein CACSSGISNYGYTF.

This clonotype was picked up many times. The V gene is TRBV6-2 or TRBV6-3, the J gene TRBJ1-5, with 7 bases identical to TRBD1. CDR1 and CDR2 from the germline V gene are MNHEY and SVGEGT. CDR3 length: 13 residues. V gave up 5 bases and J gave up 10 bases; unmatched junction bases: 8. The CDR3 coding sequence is TGTGCCAGCAGTGAGGACAGGAGGTATCCCCAGCATTTT. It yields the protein CASSEDRRYPQHF.

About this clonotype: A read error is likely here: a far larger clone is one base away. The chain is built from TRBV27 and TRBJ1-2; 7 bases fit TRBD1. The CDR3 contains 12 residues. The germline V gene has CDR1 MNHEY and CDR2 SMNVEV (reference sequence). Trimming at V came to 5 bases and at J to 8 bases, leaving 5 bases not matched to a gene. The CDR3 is CASSKGQDGYTF. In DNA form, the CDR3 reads TGTGCCAGCAGTAAAGGACAGGACGGCTACACCTTC.

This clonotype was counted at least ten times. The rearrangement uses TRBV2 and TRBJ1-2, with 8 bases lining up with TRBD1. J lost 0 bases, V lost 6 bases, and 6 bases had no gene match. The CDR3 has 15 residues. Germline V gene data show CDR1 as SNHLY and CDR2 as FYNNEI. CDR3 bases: TGTGCCAGCAGGGATCGGACAGGGACTAACTATGGCTACACCTTC. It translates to CASRDRTGTNYGYTF.

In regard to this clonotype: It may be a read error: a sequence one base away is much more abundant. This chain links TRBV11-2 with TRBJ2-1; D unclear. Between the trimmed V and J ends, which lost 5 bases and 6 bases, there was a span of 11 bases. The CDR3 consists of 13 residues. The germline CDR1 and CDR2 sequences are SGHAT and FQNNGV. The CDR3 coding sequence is TGTGCCAGCAGCCCGAAGAGGAGCAATGAGCAGTTCTTC. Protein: CASSPKRSNEQFF.

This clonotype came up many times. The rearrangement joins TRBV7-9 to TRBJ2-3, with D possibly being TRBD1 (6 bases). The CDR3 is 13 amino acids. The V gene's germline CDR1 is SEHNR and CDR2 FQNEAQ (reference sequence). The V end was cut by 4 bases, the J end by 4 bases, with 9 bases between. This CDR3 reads CASSSRGPDTQYF. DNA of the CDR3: TGTGCCAGCAGCTCCAGGGGCCCAGATACGCAGTATTTT.

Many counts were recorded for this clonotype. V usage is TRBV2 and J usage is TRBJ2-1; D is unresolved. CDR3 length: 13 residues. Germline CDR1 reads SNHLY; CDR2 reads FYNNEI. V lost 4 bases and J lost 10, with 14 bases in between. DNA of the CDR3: TGTGCCAGCAGTGTTCTATTAGTGGCGGAGCAGTTCTTC. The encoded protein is CASSVLLVAEQFF. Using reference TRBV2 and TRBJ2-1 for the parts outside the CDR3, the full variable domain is EPEVTQTPSHQVTQMGQEVILRCVPISNHLYFYWYRQILGQKVEFLVSFYNNEISEKSEIFDDQFSVERPDGSNFTLKIRSTKLEDSAMYFCASSVLLVAEQFFGPGTRLTVL.

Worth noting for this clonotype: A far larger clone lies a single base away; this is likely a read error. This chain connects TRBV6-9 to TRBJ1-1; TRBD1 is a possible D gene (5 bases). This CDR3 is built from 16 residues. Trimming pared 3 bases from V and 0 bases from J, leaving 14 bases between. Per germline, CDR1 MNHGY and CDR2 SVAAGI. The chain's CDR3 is CASSYAQGHLNTEAFF. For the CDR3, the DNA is TGTGCCAGCAGTTACGCCCAGGGCCACTTGAACACTGAAGCTTTCTTT.

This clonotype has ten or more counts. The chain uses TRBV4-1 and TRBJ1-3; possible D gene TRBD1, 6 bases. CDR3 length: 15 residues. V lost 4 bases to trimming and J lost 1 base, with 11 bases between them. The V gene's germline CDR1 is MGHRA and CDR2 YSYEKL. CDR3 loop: CASSLDDRSGNTIYF. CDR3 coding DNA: TGCGCCAGCAGCCTAGACGACAGGTCTGGAAACACCATATATTTT.

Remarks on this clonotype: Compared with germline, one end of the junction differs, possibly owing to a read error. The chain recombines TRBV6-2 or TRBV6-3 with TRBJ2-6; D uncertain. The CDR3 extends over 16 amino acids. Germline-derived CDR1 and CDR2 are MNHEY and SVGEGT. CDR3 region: CASSEYKESGVNVLTF. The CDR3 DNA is TGTGCCAGCAGTGAATACAAAGAATCTGGGGTCAACGTCCTGACTTTC.

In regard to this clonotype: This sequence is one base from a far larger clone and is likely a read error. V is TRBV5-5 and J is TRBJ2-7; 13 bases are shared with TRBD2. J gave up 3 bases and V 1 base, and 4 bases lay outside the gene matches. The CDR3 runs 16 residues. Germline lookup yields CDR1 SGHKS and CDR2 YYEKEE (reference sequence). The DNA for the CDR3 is TGTGCCAGCAGCTTGACGACTAGCGGGGGGATCTACGAGCAGTACTTC. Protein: CASSLTTSGGIYEQYF. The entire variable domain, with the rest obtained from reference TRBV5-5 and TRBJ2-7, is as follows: DAGVTQSPTHLIKTRGQQVTLRCSPISGHKSVSWYQQVLGQGPQFIFQYYEKEERGRGNFPDRFSARQFPNYSSELNVNALLLGDSALYLCASSLTTSGGIYEQYFGPGTRLTVT.

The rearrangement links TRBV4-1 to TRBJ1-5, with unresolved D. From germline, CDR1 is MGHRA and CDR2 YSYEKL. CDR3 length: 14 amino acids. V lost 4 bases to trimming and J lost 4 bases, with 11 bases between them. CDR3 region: CASSRGPLNQPQHF. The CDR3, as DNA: TGCGCCAGCAGCCGCGGACCTTTAAATCAGCCCCAGCATTTT.

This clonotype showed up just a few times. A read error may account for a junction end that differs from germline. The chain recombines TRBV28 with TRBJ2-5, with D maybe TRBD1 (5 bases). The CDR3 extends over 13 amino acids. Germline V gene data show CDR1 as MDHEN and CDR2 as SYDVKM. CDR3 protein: CDSSVGAEETQYF. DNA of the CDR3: TGTGACAGCAGTGTTGGGGCAGAGGAGACCCAGTACTTC. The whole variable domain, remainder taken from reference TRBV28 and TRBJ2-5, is DVKVTQSSRYLVKRTGEKVFLECVQDMDHENMFWYRQDPGLGLRLIYFSYDVKMKEKGDIPEGYSVSREKKERFSLILESASTNQTSMYLCDSSVGAEETQYFGPGTRLLVL.

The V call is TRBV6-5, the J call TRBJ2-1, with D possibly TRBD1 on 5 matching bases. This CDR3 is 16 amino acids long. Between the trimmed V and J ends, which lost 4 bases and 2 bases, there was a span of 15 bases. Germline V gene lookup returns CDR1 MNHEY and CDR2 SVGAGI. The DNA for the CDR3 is TGTGCCAGCAGTTTGGACAACGCAAGCCCCTACAATGAGCAGTTCTTC. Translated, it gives CASSLDNASPYNEQFF.

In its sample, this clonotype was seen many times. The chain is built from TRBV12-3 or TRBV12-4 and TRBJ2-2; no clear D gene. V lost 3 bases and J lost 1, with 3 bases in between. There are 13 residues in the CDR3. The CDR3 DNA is TGTGCCAGCAGTTTTGGGAACACCGGGGAGCTGTTTTTT. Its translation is CASSFGNTGELFF.

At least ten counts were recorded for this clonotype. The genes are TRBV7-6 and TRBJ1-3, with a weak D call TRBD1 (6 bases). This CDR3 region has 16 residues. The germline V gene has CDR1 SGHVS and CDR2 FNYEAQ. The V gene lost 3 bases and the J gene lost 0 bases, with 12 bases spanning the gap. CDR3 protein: CASSLGTRGSGNTIYF. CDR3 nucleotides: TGTGCCAGCAGCTTGGGGACAAGGGGCTCTGGAAACACCATATATTTT.

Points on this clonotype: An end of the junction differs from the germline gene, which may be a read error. The CDR3 DNA sequence: TGCAGTTCTAGATCAGGAACCATCAATCAGCCCCAGCATTTT. Translating it yields CSSRSGTINQPQHF. This rearrangement joins TRBV20-1 to TRBJ1-5; D is ambiguous. This CDR3 spans 14 amino acids. The germline V gene has CDR1 DFQATT and CDR2 SNEGSKA (reference sequence).

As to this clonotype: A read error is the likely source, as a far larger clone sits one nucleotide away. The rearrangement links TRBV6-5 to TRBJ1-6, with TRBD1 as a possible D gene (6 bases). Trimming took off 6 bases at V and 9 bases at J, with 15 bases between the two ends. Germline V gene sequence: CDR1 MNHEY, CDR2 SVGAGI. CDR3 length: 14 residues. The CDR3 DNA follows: TGTGCCAGCAGCGTCACAGGGTTCGGTTCACCCCTCCACTTT. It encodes CASSVTGFGSPLHF.

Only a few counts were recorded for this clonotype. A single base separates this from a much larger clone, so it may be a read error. The CDR3 loop is CSDRDRKGNTEAFF. DNA for the CDR3: TGCAGTGATAGAGATCGAAAGGGTAACACTGAAGCTTTCTTT. This chain connects TRBV20-1 to TRBJ1-1, with no clear D. This CDR3 has 14 residues. From germline, CDR1 is DFQATT and CDR2 SNEGSKA (reference sequence).

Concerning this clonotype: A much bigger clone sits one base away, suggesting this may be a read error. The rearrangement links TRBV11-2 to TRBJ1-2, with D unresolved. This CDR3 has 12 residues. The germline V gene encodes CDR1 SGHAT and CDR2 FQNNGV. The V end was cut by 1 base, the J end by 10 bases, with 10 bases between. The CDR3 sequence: CASSLVEGLYTF. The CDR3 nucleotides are TGTGCCAGCAGCTTAGTAGAGGGTCTCTACACCTTC.

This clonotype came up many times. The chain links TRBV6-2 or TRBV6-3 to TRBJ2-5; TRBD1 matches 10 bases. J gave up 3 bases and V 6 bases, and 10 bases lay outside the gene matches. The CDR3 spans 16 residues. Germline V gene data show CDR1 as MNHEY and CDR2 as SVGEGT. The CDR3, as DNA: TGTGCCAGCAGGCCGGGACAGGGGCGTGGTGAAGAGACCCAGTACTTC. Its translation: CASRPGQGRGEETQYF.

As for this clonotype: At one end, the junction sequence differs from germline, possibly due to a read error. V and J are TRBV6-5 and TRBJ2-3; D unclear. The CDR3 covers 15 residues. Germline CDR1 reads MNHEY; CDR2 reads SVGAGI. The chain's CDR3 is CASSSRKDITDTKYF. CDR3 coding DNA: TGTGCCAGCAGTTCCCGGAAGGATATCACAGATACGAAGTATTTT.

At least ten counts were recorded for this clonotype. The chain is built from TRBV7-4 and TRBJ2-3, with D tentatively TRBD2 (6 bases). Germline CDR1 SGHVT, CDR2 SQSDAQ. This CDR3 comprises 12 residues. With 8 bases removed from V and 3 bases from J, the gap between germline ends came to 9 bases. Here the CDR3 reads CASGGRTDTQYF. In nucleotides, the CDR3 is TGTGCCAGCGGAGGGAGAACAGATACGCAGTATTTT.

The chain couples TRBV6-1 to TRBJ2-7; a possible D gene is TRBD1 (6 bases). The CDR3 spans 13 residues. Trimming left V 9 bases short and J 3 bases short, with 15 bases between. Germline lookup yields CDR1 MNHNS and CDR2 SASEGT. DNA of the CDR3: TGTGCCAGTGAATTAGGGGGTCACTACGAGCAGTACTTC. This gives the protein CASELGGHYEQYF.

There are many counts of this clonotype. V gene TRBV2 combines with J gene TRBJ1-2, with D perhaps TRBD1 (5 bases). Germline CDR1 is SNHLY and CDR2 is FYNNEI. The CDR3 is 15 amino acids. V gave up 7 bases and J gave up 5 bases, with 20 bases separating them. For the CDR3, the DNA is TGTGCCAGCACCCCGGGGAGGGAGAAGGGGTATGGCTACACCTTC. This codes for CASTPGREKGYGYTF.

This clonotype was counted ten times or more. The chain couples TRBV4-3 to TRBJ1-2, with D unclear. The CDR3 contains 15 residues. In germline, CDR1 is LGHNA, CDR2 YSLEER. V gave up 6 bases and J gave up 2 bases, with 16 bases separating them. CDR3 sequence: CASRPSLIGNYGYTF. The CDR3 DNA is TGCGCCAGCAGGCCAAGTCTAATAGGGAACTATGGCTACACCTTC.

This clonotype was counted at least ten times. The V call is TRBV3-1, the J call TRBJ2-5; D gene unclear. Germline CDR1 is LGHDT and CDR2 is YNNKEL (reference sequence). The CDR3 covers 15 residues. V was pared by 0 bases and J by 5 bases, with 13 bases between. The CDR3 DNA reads TGTGCCAGCAGCCAAGATCCCGGCCCACGGGAGACCCAGTACTTC. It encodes CASSQDPGPRETQYF.

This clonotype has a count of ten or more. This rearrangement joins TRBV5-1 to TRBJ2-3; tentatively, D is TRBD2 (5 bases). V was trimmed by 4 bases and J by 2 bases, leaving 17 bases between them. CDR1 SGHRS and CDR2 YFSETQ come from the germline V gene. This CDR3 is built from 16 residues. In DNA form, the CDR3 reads TGCGCCAGCAGCCCCCGGGGTCATCGGGCCACAGATACGCAGTATTTT. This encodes CASSPRGHRATDTQYF.

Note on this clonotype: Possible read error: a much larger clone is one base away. Here the CDR3 DNA reads TGTGCCAGCAGCCAATCGGGGGGCAATGAGCAGCTCTTC. Residues: CASSQSGGNEQLF. The chain uses TRBV7-9 and TRBJ2-1, with D perhaps matching TRBD2 (7 bases). The CDR3 runs to 13 residues. In germline, CDR1 is SEHNR, CDR2 FQNEAQ (reference sequence).

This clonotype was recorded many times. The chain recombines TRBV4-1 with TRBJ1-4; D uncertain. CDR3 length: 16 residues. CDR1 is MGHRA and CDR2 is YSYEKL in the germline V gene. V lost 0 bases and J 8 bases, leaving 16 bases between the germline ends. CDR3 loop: CASSQDLGRVNEKLFF. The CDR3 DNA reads TGCGCCAGCAGCCAAGATCTCGGGCGGGTTAACGAAAAACTGTTTTTT.

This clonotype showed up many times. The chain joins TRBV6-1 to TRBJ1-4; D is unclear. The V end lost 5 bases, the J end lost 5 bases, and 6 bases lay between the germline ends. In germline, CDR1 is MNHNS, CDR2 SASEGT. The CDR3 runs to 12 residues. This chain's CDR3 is CASSRRNEKLFF. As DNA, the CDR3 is TGTGCCAGCAGTCGGAGGAATGAAAAACTGTTTTTT.